What follows describes a single TCR beta chain. Its antigen is not known. This entry is derived from a study of T cell responses to AZD1222 COVID-19 vaccine. Study results and limitations: Seropositive at baseline were only a handful of AZD1222 recipients. Unmutated variant regions are reportedly targeted by nearly half of spike-specific TCRs. Spike-specific TCR breadth rose after two AZD1222 doses, and depth rose as well. The donors showed a predominance of white British ancestry and of females, with possible underestimation of clonal diversity.

Germline values: CDR1 SGHKS, CDR2 YYEKEE (reference sequence). The CDR3 contains 18 residues. The V and J ends lost 0 bases and 4 bases respectively, with 22 bases between them. TCRdb keeps only in-frame clones here, not all; method: immunoSEQ multiplex PCR. The table has nearly 100,000 clones, around nine tenths seen once; the top ten hold 2.8%. The specimen was peripheral blood, collected on day 0 of AZD1222 vaccination. This TCR came from an adult in good health. The chain uses TRBV5-5 and TRBJ1-1; possibly TRBD1 for D (5 bases). This CDR3 reads CASSLGPGQLISGTEAFF. CDR3 coding DNA: TGTGCCAGCAGCTTGGGTCCAGGGCAATTAATAAGTGGCACTGAAGCTTTCTTT.